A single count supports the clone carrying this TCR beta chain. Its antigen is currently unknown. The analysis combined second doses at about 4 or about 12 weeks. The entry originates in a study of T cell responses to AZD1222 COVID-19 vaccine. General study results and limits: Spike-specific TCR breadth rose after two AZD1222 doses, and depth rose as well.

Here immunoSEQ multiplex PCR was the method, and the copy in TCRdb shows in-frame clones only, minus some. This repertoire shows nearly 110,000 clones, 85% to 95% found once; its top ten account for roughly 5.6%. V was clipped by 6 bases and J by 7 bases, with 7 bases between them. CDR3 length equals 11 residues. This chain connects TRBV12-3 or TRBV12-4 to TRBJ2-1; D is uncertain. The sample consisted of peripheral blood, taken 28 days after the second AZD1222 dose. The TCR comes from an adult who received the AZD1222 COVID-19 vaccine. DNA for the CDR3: TGTGCCAGCAGCCTGATGAATGAGCAGTTCTTC. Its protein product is CASSLMNEQFF.